This TCR beta chain was recovered during a study of response to subunit inactivated influenza vaccine. This clonotype turned up a few times. Its specificity is unknown. A single record per CDR3 protein comes from TCRdb applying MiXCR to the RT-PCR reads. Of a few hundred thousand distinct CDR3 sequences listed, 13% to 15% are singletons. Broader study findings: There was a suggestion from the authors that each seasonal influenza vaccination recruits few new T cells.

The CDR3 runs 11 residues. From germline, CDR1 is MNHNY and CDR2 SVGAGI (reference sequence). Trimming took off 8 bases at V and 9 bases at J, with 11 bases between the two ends. This chain uses TRBV6-6 with TRBJ2-1; D may be TRBD2 (5 bases). This TCR was sampled from a man over 45 who received an inactivated influenza vaccine. The source was PBMCs from blood, collected 12 days after vaccination. CDR3 bases: TGTGCCAGCTCCCGGGATATTGAGCAGTTCTTC. Residues: CASSRDIEQFF.